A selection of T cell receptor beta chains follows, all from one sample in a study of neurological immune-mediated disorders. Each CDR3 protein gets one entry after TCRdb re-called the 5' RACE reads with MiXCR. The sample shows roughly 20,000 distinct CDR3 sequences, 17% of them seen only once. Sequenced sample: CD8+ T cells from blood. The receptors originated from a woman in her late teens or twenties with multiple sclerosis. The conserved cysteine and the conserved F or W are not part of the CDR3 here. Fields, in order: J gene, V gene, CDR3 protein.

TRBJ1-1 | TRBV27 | ASSFGGQGRIAEAF
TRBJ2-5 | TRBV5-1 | ASSLLQVQETQY
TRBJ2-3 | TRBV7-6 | ASSRGGRNTDTQY
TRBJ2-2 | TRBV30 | AWRARLWATGELF
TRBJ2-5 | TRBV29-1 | SVVRDAEETQY
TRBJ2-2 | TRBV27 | ASSLSTSGNTGELF
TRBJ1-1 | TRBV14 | ASSQVRSRAF
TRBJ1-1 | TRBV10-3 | AIMRATENTEAF
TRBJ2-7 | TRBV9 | ASTYGTSSYEQY
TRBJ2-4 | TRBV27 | ASSWDKKNIQY
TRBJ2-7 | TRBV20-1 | SARGGAYEQY
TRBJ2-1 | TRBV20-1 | SAREGRGYNEQF
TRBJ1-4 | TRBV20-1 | SARKKGQPNEKLF
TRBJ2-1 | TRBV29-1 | SVDRTGDYNEQF
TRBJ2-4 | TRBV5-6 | ASSRGQGLTKNIQY
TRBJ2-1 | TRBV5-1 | ASSSYSYNEQF
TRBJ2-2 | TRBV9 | ASSQSRELF
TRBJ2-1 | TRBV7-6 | ASSLGGPYNEQF
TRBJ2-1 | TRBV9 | ASSDRGGAYNEQF
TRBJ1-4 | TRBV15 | ATSSDRGANEKLF
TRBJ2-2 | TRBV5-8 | ASSTTGGYTGELF
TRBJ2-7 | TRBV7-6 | ASSLAPIGAQTYEQY
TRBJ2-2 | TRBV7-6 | ASSLGSNTGELF
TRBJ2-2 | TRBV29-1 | SVETGDIPRAGELF
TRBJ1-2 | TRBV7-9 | ASSTRDSPYGYT
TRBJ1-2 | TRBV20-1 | SAREPGEWYGYT
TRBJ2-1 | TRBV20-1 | SARDLGLGDHNEQF
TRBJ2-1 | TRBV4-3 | ASSQGLAGGYNEQF
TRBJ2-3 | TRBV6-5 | ASSQIIRDRGPDTQY
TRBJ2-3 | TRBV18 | ASSEGQGLTDTQY
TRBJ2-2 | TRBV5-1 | ASSFNTGELF
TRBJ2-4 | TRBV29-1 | SVARETLAKNIQY
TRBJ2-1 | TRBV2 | ATLAGVEHDEQF
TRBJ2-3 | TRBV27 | ASSPGFRPADTQY
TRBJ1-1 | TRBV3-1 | ASSGEMTEAF
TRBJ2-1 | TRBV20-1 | SAILAGPGNGEQF
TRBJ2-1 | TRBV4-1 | ASSHGTSSYNEQF
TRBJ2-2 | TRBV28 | ASSLQNAGELF
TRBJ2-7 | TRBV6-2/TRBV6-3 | ATSTVVQPYEQY
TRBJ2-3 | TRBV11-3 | ASSPGQSTDTQY
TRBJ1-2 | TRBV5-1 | ASSLVAGTGGYPYGYT
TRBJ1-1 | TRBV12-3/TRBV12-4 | ASSSGPNTEAF
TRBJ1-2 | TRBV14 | ASSPGFFSYGYT
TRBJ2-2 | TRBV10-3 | AIPGYNTGELF
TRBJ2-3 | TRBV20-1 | SARDPAGAPLDTQY